The 19 T cell receptor beta chains given below trace back to one sample, sequenced in a study of blood T cell repertoires in COVID-19. The method was immunoSEQ multiplex PCR; TCRdb's version includes in-frame clones alone and lacks a portion of them. The table shows about 230,000 clones, with over 75% occurring only once. Sequencing used peripheral blood. The receptors originated from a woman older than 75 with acute or convalescent COVID-19.

This chain links TRBV6-5 with TRBJ2-7, with 9 bases that match TRBD1. J was trimmed by 5 bases and V by 5 bases; bases with no gene match: 7. The germline V gene has CDR1 MNHEY and CDR2 SVGAGI. The CDR3 has 14 residues. CDR3 region: CASSRGQGRNEQYF. The CDR3 nucleotides read TGTGCCAGCAGTCGGGGACAGGGCAGGAACGAGCAGTACTTC.

This clone was observed a single time. The chain uses TRBV6-5 and TRBJ2-2; 7 bases are a match to TRBD1. The CDR3 has 13 residues. Germline CDR1 MNHEY, CDR2 SVGAGI. V shed 5 bases and J 6 bases; nucleotides not matched to a gene: 3. CDR3 amino acids: CASSRGRSGELFF. DNA for the CDR3: TGTGCCAGCAGTAGGGGGCGGTCCGGGGAGCTGTTTTTT.

The J gene is TRBJ2-5, the V gene TRBV6-2 or TRBV6-3; a possible D gene is TRBD2 (5 bases). The V gene's germline CDR1 is MNHEY and CDR2 SVGEGT. The CDR3 runs 13 residues. Between the trimmed V and J ends, which lost 2 bases and 7 bases, there was a span of 11 bases. The CDR3 region has the DNA TGTGCCAGCAGTTACCTAGCCGGTGGGACCCAGTACTTC. Encoded protein: CASSYLAGGTQYF.

The chain links TRBV27 to TRBJ1-3; the match to TRBD1 covers 7 bases. The J segment lost 4 bases and the V segment lost 6 bases, leaving 9 bases of the junction unmatched. The CDR3 has 15 residues. From germline, CDR1 is MNHEY and CDR2 SMNVEV (reference sequence). Here the CDR3 DNA reads TGTGCCAGCAGGACGACAGGGACGGCGGGAAACACCATATATTTT. It is translated as CASRTTGTAGNTIYF.

The chain links TRBV18 to TRBJ2-6; D not certain. In germline, CDR1 is KGHSH, CDR2 LQKENI. With 2 bases removed from V and 0 bases from J, the gap between germline ends came to 8 bases. This CDR3 spans 16 amino acids. CDR3 loop: CASSPWASSGANVLTF. CDR3 DNA sequence: TGTGCCAGCTCACCATGGGCCAGCTCTGGGGCCAACGTCCTGACTTTC.

J is TRBJ2-7 and V is TRBV24-1, with TRBD2 as a possible D gene (6 bases). CDR1 is KGHDR and CDR2 is SFDVKD in the germline V gene. V was clipped by 2 bases and J by 2 bases, with 15 bases between them. This CDR3 has 16 amino acids. CDR3 residues: CATSDSFGEDPYEQYF. The CDR3 nucleotides read TGTGCCACCAGTGATTCTTTCGGGGAGGACCCCTACGAGCAGTACTTC.

The chain combines TRBV6-5 with TRBJ2-7, with D tentatively TRBD1 (7 bases). CDR1 MNHEY and CDR2 SVGAGI come from the germline V gene. With 6 bases removed from V and 5 bases from J, the gap between germline ends came to 14 bases. This CDR3 is built from 13 residues. This CDR3 is CASSRQGGHEQYF. DNA for the CDR3: TGTGCCAGCAGCCGCCAGGGGGGCCACGAGCAGTACTTC.

The chain has TRBV19 and TRBJ1-4; D is perhaps TRBD1 (6 bases). The germline gives CDR1 LNHDA, CDR2 SQIVND (reference sequence). Trimming shortened V by 2 bases and J by 4 bases, and 8 bases separated the two germline ends. The CDR3 totals 14 residues. The DNA of the CDR3 is TGTGCCAGTAGTATACTAGGGGGTAATGAAAAACTGTTTTTT. Its protein is CASSILGGNEKLFF.

The chain is built from TRBV28 and TRBJ1-1; no definite D call. The CDR3 length is 13 residues. Germline V gene data show CDR1 as MDHEN and CDR2 as SYDVKM. Trimming shortened V by 2 bases and J by 4 bases, and 8 bases separated the two germline ends. This CDR3 reads CASSLRGFTEAFF. DNA of the CDR3: TGTGCCAGCAGTTTACGGGGTTTCACTGAAGCTTTCTTT.

The chain combines TRBV27 with TRBJ2-7; 13 nucleotides align to TRBD2. CDR1 and CDR2 from the germline V gene are MNHEY and SMNVEV (reference sequence). The CDR3 sequence is 17 residues long. V shed 6 bases, J shed 4 bases, and the junction held 12 bases outside the gene matches. The CDR3: CASSSLAGGEKVYEQYF. CDR3 sequence (DNA): TGTGCCAGCAGCTCACTAGCGGGGGGGGAAAAAGTGTACGAGCAGTACTTC.

This sequence joins TRBV7-2 and TRBJ1-2; weak D call: TRBD1 (5 bases). From germline, CDR1 is SGHTA and CDR2 FQGNSA. Deletions cut 5 bases from V and 8 bases from J, with 18 bases between. The CDR3 covers 14 residues. The CDR3 DNA follows: TGTGCCAGCAGCCCGATCAACCAGGGACTAGGCTACACCTTC. It yields the protein CASSPINQGLGYTF.

The chain employs TRBV3-1 (or the pseudogene TRBV3-2) and TRBJ2-5, with D perhaps TRBD2 (6 bases). The germline V gene encodes CDR1 LGHDT and CDR2 YNNKEL (reference sequence). This CDR3 has 16 residues. The V end lost 5 bases, the J end lost 6 bases, and 22 bases lay between the germline ends. The CDR3 sequence: CASSSFYGTEVQTQYF. CDR3 DNA: TGTGCCAGCAGCAGTTTCTACGGGACTGAGGTACAGACCCAGTACTTC.

This clone was seen more than once but under ten times. V usage is TRBV6-5 and J usage is TRBJ1-2, with D tentatively TRBD1 (6 bases). The ends were cut back, 5 bases at V and 6 bases at J, with 16 bases in the middle. Germline assignment: CDR1 MNHEY and CDR2 SVGAGI. This CDR3 has 14 amino acids. The CDR3 region has the DNA TGTGCCAGCAGTATCCGTACAGGGAAAGATGGCTACACCTTC. As protein: CASSIRTGKDGYTF.

The genes are TRBV3-1 (or the pseudogene TRBV3-2) and TRBJ1-4; 9 bases line up with TRBD1. The CDR3 has 15 amino acids. CDR1 and CDR2 (germline): LGHDT, YNNKEL (reference sequence). Trimming at V came to 4 bases and at J to 4 bases, leaving 4 bases not matched to a gene. The CDR3 protein is CASSPGQGNNEKLFF. The CDR3 coding sequence is TGTGCCAGCAGCCCGGGACAGGGAAATAATGAAAAACTGTTTTTT.

This clone showed up just once. This rearrangement joins TRBV19 to TRBJ2-1, with a possible D match to TRBD2 (7 bases). CDR1 is LNHDA, CDR2 SQIVND, per germline (reference sequence). Trimming removed 4 bases at V and 6 bases at J, with 28 bases between. CDR3 length equals 19 residues. In nucleotides, the CDR3 is TGTGCCAGTAGTAGCCCATTCGGGGGGCCCCAGCTAAAGTCCAATGAGCAGTTCTTC. Its protein is CASSSPFGGPQLKSNEQFF.

The V call is TRBV25-1, the J call TRBJ1-4; 10 bases fit TRBD1. Germline V gene sequence: CDR1 MGHDK, CDR2 SYGVNS. CDR3 length: 15 amino acids. V was pared by 5 bases and J by 3 bases, with 3 bases of the junction left unmatched. The CDR3 sequence is CASSRDRGANEKLFF. The CDR3, as DNA: TGTGCCAGCAGTAGGGACAGGGGAGCTAATGAAAAACTGTTTTTT.

The chain couples TRBV12-5 to TRBJ2-7; 8 nucleotides line up with TRBD2. The CDR3 has 14 residues. CDR1 LGHNT and CDR2 FRNRAP come from the germline V gene. V lost 4 bases and J lost 4; bases outside the gene matches: 6. The CDR3 sequence: CASGSGGRMYEQYF. As DNA, the CDR3 is TGTGCTAGTGGTTCGGGGGGGAGAATGTACGAGCAGTACTTC.

As to this clone: One end of the junction does not line up with germline, which may come from a read error. The chain carries TRBV3-1 (or the pseudogene TRBV3-2) and TRBJ2-3, with D possibly being TRBD2 (7 bases). This CDR3 has 16 residues. Germline V gene data show CDR1 as LGHDT and CDR2 as YNNKEL (reference sequence). The CDR3 region has the DNA TGTGCCAGCAGCCCCCCAGCGAGGGGGGGCACACATACGCAGTATTTT. Its translation: CASSPPARGGTHTQYF.

The chain couples TRBV5-1 to TRBJ2-3; D not certain. The CDR3 contains 15 residues. The V end lost 2 bases, the J end lost 1 base, and 11 bases lay between the germline ends. Germline-derived CDR1 and CDR2 are SGHRS and YFSETQ. The CDR3 DNA follows: TGCGCCAGCAGCTTAGGCGGAACCGGCACAGATACGCAGTATTTT. Translation: CASSLGGTGTDTQYF.